The 32 T cell receptor beta chains below all came from one sample that was sequenced in a study of T cell clonotyping in hematopoietic cell transplantation. Profiled with immunoSEQ multiplex PCR; TCRdb holds only in-frame clones, not every one. The sample has 27,000 or so clones, almost 96% seen once. The specimen was peripheral blood mononuclear cells. These receptors originate from a man aged 45-65 years in good health. Some clones in this sample may be carry-over from other donors' samples.

The V gene is TRBV11-2, the J gene TRBJ1-1; D possibly corresponds to TRBD1 (5 bases). Germline values: CDR1 SGHAT, CDR2 FQNNGV. V lost 1 base to trimming and J lost 4 bases, with 10 bases between them. This CDR3 is built from 14 residues. The CDR3 region is CASSLGRGSTEAFF. CDR3 coding DNA: TGTGCCAGCAGCTTAGGTAGGGGTAGCACTGAAGCTTTCTTT.

This chain links TRBV14 with TRBJ2-1; D not certain. Germline V gene data show CDR1 as SGHDN and CDR2 as FVKESK. The CDR3 has 15 residues. V lost 2 bases and J lost 0, with 8 bases in between. As DNA, the CDR3 is TGTGCCAGCAGCCAACCTAAATTCTCCTACAATGAGCAGTTCTTC. Its translation is CASSQPKFSYNEQFF. Combining the CDR3 with reference TRBV14 and TRBJ2-1 gives the whole variable domain EAGVTQFPSHSVIEKGQTVTLRCDPISGHDNLYWYRRVMGKEIKFLLHFVKESKQDESGMPNNRFLAERTGGTYSTLKVQPAELEDSGVYFCASSQPKFSYNEQFFGPGTRLTVL.

The gene calls are TRBV11-2 and TRBJ2-7; the match to TRBD1 covers 8 bases. This CDR3 comprises 14 residues. Per the germline V gene, CDR1 is SGHAT and CDR2 is FQNNGV. V shed 5 bases, J shed 5 bases, and the junction held 8 bases outside the gene matches. The CDR3 spells CASSPTRTGNEQYF. The CDR3 DNA sequence: TGTGCCAGCAGCCCAACCCGGACAGGGAACGAGCAGTACTTC.

The rearrangement links TRBV7-9 to TRBJ1-1, with TRBD1 identical over 7 bases. Per the germline V gene, CDR1 is SEHNR and CDR2 is FQNEAQ (reference sequence). This CDR3 spans 14 amino acids. V shed 4 bases and J 12 bases; nucleotides not matched to a gene: 14. CDR3 coding DNA: TGTGCCAGCAGCTCTACGGACAGGACTCGGGGAACTTTCTTT. Protein product: CASSSTDRTRGTFF.

This chain uses TRBV7-2 with TRBJ2-7; D is unclear. This CDR3 region has 12 residues. The V and J ends lost 1 base and 3 bases respectively, with 4 bases between them. The germline CDR1 and CDR2 sequences are SGHTA and FQGNSA. The CDR3 sequence is CASSLVVYEQYF. The CDR3 DNA reads TGTGCCAGCAGCTTAGTGGTCTACGAGCAGTACTTC.

The sample holds a few counts of this clone. The V call is TRBV27, the J call TRBJ1-5; D is unresolved. The V end was cut by 3 bases, the J end by 6 bases, with 9 bases between. Per germline, CDR1 MNHEY and CDR2 SMNVEV (reference sequence). The CDR3 loop spans 13 amino acids. CDR3 nucleotide sequence: TGTGCCAGCAGTTTGCGTAGTAGTCAGCCCCAGCATTTT. Translating gives CASSLRSSQPQHF.

The V and J genes are TRBV7-2 and TRBJ1-2; D gene unclear. Germline V gene data show CDR1 as SGHTA and CDR2 as FQGNSA. CDR3 size: 14 residues. V lost 4 bases to trimming and J lost 6 bases, with 15 bases between them. DNA of the CDR3: TGTGCCAGCAGCTCCTACCTTATATCAGATGGCTACACCTTC. This encodes CASSSYLISDGYTF.

Only one count was recorded for this clone. This chain joins TRBV2 and TRBJ2-7; perhaps TRBD1 as D (5 bases). The V gene lost 4 bases and the J gene lost 2 bases, with 12 bases spanning the gap. The CDR3 contains 14 residues. Germline V gene data show CDR1 as SNHLY and CDR2 as FYNNEI. CDR3 amino acids: CASSAPWGPYEQYF. DNA for the CDR3: TGTGCCAGCAGTGCTCCCTGGGGCCCCTACGAGCAGTACTTC.

The chain is built from TRBV19 and TRBJ1-1; 7 bases are a match to TRBD1. CDR1 and CDR2 (germline): LNHDA, SQIVND (reference sequence). The CDR3 consists of 16 residues. Losses at the gene ends were 6 bases for V and 1 base for J; bases not matched to a gene: 11. CDR3 DNA: TGTGCCAGTAGCCTGACAGGGCTTTGGGGGAACACTGAAGCTTTCTTT. Translating gives CASSLTGLWGNTEAFF.

The V gene is TRBV6-1, the J gene TRBJ1-1; D unresolved. This CDR3 has 12 amino acids. V was cut by 4 bases and J by 7 bases, with 10 bases left in between. Germline V gives CDR1 MNHNS, CDR2 SASEGT. CDR3 protein: CASSAKLREAFF. CDR3 nucleotides: TGTGCCAGCAGTGCTAAATTACGTGAAGCTTTCTTT.

This chain joins TRBV5-6 and TRBJ2-3, with D tentatively TRBD2 (6 bases). The V end was cut by 4 bases, the J end by 0 bases, with 15 bases between. CDR3 length: 16 amino acids. Germline V gene lookup returns CDR1 SGHDT and CDR2 YYEEEE. The CDR3 region has the DNA TGTGCCAGCAGCCGTTTGGTGGGGGGAAGCACAGATACGCAGTATTTT. Its protein product is CASSRLVGGSTDTQYF.

The J gene is TRBJ1-2, the V gene TRBV2; the match to TRBD1 covers 9 bases. After removal of 11 bases from V and 7 bases from J, the junction contained 11 bases not matched to a gene. The CDR3 totals 13 residues. Germline values: CDR1 SNHLY, CDR2 FYNNEI. The CDR3 is CAGWTGDPIGYTF. In DNA form, the CDR3 reads TGTGCCGGATGGACAGGGGACCCCATTGGCTACACCTTC.

This chain links TRBV2 with TRBJ1-6, with 7 bases aligning to TRBD1. The junction had 5 bases not matched to a gene; V was cut back by 6 bases and J by 3 bases. Germline V lookup: CDR1 SNHLY, CDR2 FYNNEI. This CDR3 region has 15 residues. CDR3 in amino acids: CASRFGQDYNSPLHF. For the CDR3, the DNA is TGTGCCAGCAGATTCGGACAGGACTATAATTCACCCCTCCACTTT.

The rearrangement uses TRBV9 and TRBJ1-2, with D perhaps matching TRBD1 (5 bases). The germline V gene encodes CDR1 SGDLS and CDR2 YYNGEE. V was clipped by 0 bases and J by 8 bases, with 11 bases between them. The CDR3 runs to 13 residues. Here the CDR3 reads CASSVDRGVGYTF. CDR3 nucleotides: TGTGCCAGCAGCGTAGATCGGGGGGTCGGCTACACCTTC.

Here the CDR3 DNA reads TGTGCCAGCACCCCCACTCGTGGTTCCTACAATGAGCAGTTCTTC. This gives the protein CASTPTRGSYNEQFF. The chain couples TRBV2 to TRBJ2-1; no clear D. The ends were cut back, 7 bases at V and 1 base at J, with 14 bases in the middle. CDR3 length equals 15 residues. Germline V gene lookup returns CDR1 SNHLY and CDR2 FYNNEI.

The chain combines TRBV27 with TRBJ1-5; unclear D gene. The length of the CDR3 is 13 residues. The V and J ends lost 3 bases and 8 bases respectively, with 11 bases between them. CDR1 is MNHEY and CDR2 is SMNVEV in the germline V gene (reference sequence). This CDR3 is CASSFHREEPQHF. As DNA, the CDR3 is TGTGCCAGCAGTTTCCACCGGGAGGAGCCCCAGCATTTT.

This clone was seen more than once but under ten times. V usage is TRBV7-8 and J usage is TRBJ2-7; 10 bases are a match to TRBD2. The CDR3 has 16 amino acids. CDR1 SGHVS and CDR2 FQNEAQ come from the germline V gene. Losses at the gene ends were 5 bases for V and 4 bases for J; bases not matched to a gene: 11. This chain's CDR3 is CASSRGLAVATYEQYF. The CDR3 DNA reads as TGTGCCAGCAGCCGAGGACTAGCGGTCGCGACTTACGAGCAGTACTTC.

V and J are TRBV6-6 and TRBJ2-7, with D unresolved. Deletions cut 6 bases from V and 3 bases from J, with 6 bases between. Germline V gives CDR1 MNHNY, CDR2 SVGAGI (reference sequence). The CDR3 spans 11 residues. Here the CDR3 reads CASSPSYEQYF. In DNA form, the CDR3 reads TGTGCCAGCAGCCCAAGCTACGAGCAGTACTTC.

For the CDR3, the DNA is TGTGCCAGCAGCTTAACGATACAGGGCGATGAGCAGTTCTTC. The encoded protein is CASSLTIQGDEQFF. The chain recombines TRBV7-3 with TRBJ2-1; perhaps TRBD1 as D (6 bases). The CDR3 runs 14 residues. The V gene's germline CDR1 is SGHTA and CDR2 FQGTGA. V dropped 0 bases and J dropped 8 bases, with 11 bases sitting between them.

The V gene is TRBV6-6, the J gene TRBJ2-1; 11 bases are a match to TRBD1. There are 14 residues in the CDR3. Germline V gene data show CDR1 as MNHNY and CDR2 as SVGAGI (reference sequence). V was pared by 2 bases and J by 8 bases, with 2 bases of the junction left unmatched. The CDR3 loop is CASSYGQGAHEQFF. CDR3 DNA sequence: TGTGCCAGCAGTTACGGACAGGGGGCGCATGAGCAGTTCTTC.

The CDR3 sequence: CASSLFRVGRASYGYTF. CDR3 sequence (DNA): TGTGCCAGCAGTTTATTCAGGGTAGGCAGGGCTTCCTATGGCTACACCTTC. The V gene is TRBV28, the J gene TRBJ1-2; possibly TRBD1 for D (5 bases). Germline CDR1 is MDHEN and CDR2 is SYDVKM. CDR3 size: 17 residues. The V and J ends lost 1 base and 4 bases respectively, with 19 bases between them.

This clone was counted once. The chain uses TRBV19 and TRBJ1-1; D not resolved. Trimming removed 7 bases from V and 0 bases from J, with 3 bases in between. In germline, CDR1 is LNHDA, CDR2 SQIVND (reference sequence). CDR3 length equals 11 residues. CDR3 sequence reads: CASNMNTEAFF. CDR3 DNA: TGTGCCAGTAATATGAACACTGAAGCTTTCTTT. Filled out from reference TRBV19 and TRBJ1-1, the complete variable domain reads DGGITQSPKYLFRKEGQNVTLSCEQNLNHDAMYWYRQDPGQGLRLIYYSQIVNDFQKGDIAEGYSVSREKKESFPLTVTSAQKNPTAFYLCASNMNTEAFFGQGTRLTVV.

This rearrangement joins TRBV5-1 to TRBJ1-3, with D uncertain. Germline V gene lookup returns CDR1 SGHRS and CDR2 YFSETQ. Trimming left V 2 bases short and J 4 bases short, with 13 bases between. The CDR3 spans 15 residues. The CDR3 protein is CASSLDILQGNTIYF. The CDR3 region has the DNA TGCGCCAGCAGCTTAGATATCCTCCAAGGAAACACCATATATTTT.

The chain is built from TRBV11-2 and TRBJ2-3; 9 bases line up with TRBD2. The germline V gene has CDR1 SGHAT and CDR2 FQNNGV. The CDR3 runs to 17 residues. The trim removed 1 base at V and 2 bases at J, leaving 7 bases unmatched. The CDR3 spells CASSLGHSGGHTDTQYF. CDR3 nucleotides: TGTGCCAGCAGCTTAGGGCATAGCGGGGGTCACACAGATACGCAGTATTTT.

The chain links TRBV7-2 to TRBJ1-1; 7 bases match TRBD1. Germline values: CDR1 SGHTA, CDR2 FQGNSA. The CDR3 totals 13 residues. V lost 3 bases and J lost 4; bases outside the gene matches: 2. CDR3 nucleotide sequence: TGTGCCAGCAGCTTCCAGGGGGGCACTGAAGCTTTCTTT. It is translated as CASSFQGGTEAFF.

The J gene is TRBJ1-3, the V gene TRBV6-1; TRBD1 aligns across 7 bases. The germline gives CDR1 MNHNS, CDR2 SASEGT. V shed 5 bases and J 5 bases; nucleotides not matched to a gene: 9. CDR3 length: 15 amino acids. The CDR3 nucleotides are TGTGCCAGCAGTCCCCCCCCAAGGGGGCGAAACACCATATATTTT. It codes for CASSPPPRGRNTIYF.

The gene calls are TRBV5-1 and TRBJ1-5, with TRBD1 matching over 8 bases. Germline V gene lookup returns CDR1 SGHRS and CDR2 YFSETQ. J was trimmed by 7 bases and V by 3 bases; bases with no gene match: 6. The CDR3 sequence is 14 residues long. CDR3 DNA: TGCGCCAGCAGCTCGGGACAGGTCGGGCAGCCCCAGCATTTT. This translates into CASSSGQVGQPQHF.

This clone has just one count. The chain uses TRBV7-2 and TRBJ2-5; D gene uncertain. The CDR3 is made up of 13 amino acids. Trimming took off 2 bases at V and 8 bases at J, with 12 bases between the two ends. Germline-derived CDR1 and CDR2 are SGHTA and FQGNSA. The CDR3 region is CASSLKGAPTQYF. CDR3 nucleotide sequence: TGTGCCAGCAGCTTAAAGGGCGCGCCCACCCAGTACTTC.

This chain links TRBV30 with TRBJ2-2; D is undetermined. Germline-derived CDR1 and CDR2 are GTSNPN and SVGIG (reference sequence). With 2 bases removed from V and 2 bases from J, the gap between germline ends came to 6 bases. The CDR3 contains 13 residues. In DNA, the CDR3 is TGTGCCTGGAGTTACACCAACACCGGGGAGCTGTTTTTT. Translation gives CAWSYTNTGELFF.

Only one count was recorded for this clone. The rearrangement uses TRBV6-1 and TRBJ1-5; TRBD1 matches at 8 bases. This CDR3 region has 15 residues. Losses at the gene ends were 4 bases for V and 4 bases for J; bases not matched to a gene: 6. In germline, CDR1 is MNHNS, CDR2 SASEGT. CDR3 nucleotides: TGTGCCAGCAGTGCGGACAGGGCAGCAAATCAGCCCCAGCATTTT. Translating it yields CASSADRAANQPQHF.

This clone was seen once. The gene calls are TRBV29-1 and TRBJ2-5; TRBD2 matches 7 bases. The CDR3 contains 13 residues. The germline gives CDR1 SQVTM, CDR2 ANQGSEA. The trim removed 6 bases at V and 5 bases at J, leaving 9 bases unmatched. The CDR3, as DNA: TGCAGCGTGAACCGGGACTATATGGAGACCCAGTACTTC. It specifies CSVNRDYMETQYF.

The chain uses TRBV5-1 and TRBJ1-6, with a weak D call TRBD1 (6 bases). Trimming cost V 0 bases and J 8 bases, with 9 bases left between them. This CDR3 spans 14 amino acids. Germline V gene sequence: CDR1 SGHRS, CDR2 YFSETQ. Here the CDR3 DNA reads TGCGCCAGCAGCTTGGAACAGGGTGATTCACCCCTCCACTTT. The encoded protein is CASSLEQGDSPLHF.